Listed here are 15 T cell receptor beta chains from one sample, sequenced in a study of blood T cell repertoires in COVID-19. TCRdb keeps only in-frame clones here, not all; method: immunoSEQ multiplex PCR. Here the sample spans 250,000 to 350,000 clones, about 83% being singletons. Material for sequencing was PBMCs or T cells enriched from blood (not recorded which). The receptors were gathered from a middle-aged woman who had recovered from COVID-19.

The chain uses TRBV5-1 and TRBJ2-1; TRBD2 matches at 11 bases. Per germline, CDR1 SGHRS and CDR2 YFSETQ. The CDR3 loop spans 15 amino acids. With 4 bases clipped from V and 2 bases from J, the junction kept 2 bases outside the gene matches. In DNA, the CDR3 is TGCGCCAGCAGCCCGGGACTAGCGGCCTACAATGAGCAGTTCTTC. Translating gives CASSPGLAAYNEQFF.

V is TRBV7-2 and J is TRBJ1-3, with a tentative D call TRBD1 (6 bases). CDR1 and CDR2 (germline): SGHTA, FQGNSA. Deletions cut 1 base from V and 2 bases from J, with 12 bases between. CDR3 length: 16 residues. CDR3 in amino acids: CASSLGQVGAGNTIYF. In DNA form, the CDR3 reads TGTGCCAGCAGCTTAGGACAGGTCGGCGCTGGAAACACCATATATTTT. The variable domain in full, completed from reference TRBV7-2 and TRBJ1-3, reads GAGVSQSPSNKVTEKGKDVELRCDPISGHTALYWYRQSLGQGLEFLIYFQGNSAPDKSGLPSDRFSAERTGGSVSTLTIQRTQQEDSAVYLCASSLGQVGAGNTIYFGEGSWLTVV.

The chain has TRBV5-4 and TRBJ1-3; D remains ambiguous. The V end was cut by 5 bases, the J end by 4 bases, with 16 bases between. CDR1 and CDR2 from the germline V gene are SGHNT and YYREEE (reference sequence). The length of the CDR3 is 15 residues. CDR3 coding DNA: TGTGCCAGCAGTGCCGGGTCTGAAGTCGGAAACACCATATATTTT. It yields the protein CASSAGSEVGNTIYF.

The chain employs TRBV5-8 and TRBJ2-4, with 7 positions matching TRBD1. CDR1 is SGHTS, CDR2 YDEGEE, per germline. The CDR3 consists of 16 residues. V was clipped by 6 bases and J by 0 bases; unmatched bases: 9. The CDR3 loop is CASNPGDSLAKNIQYF. The DNA of the CDR3 is TGTGCCAGCAACCCCGGGGACAGTCTAGCCAAAAACATTCAGTACTTC.

The chain carries TRBV7-9 and TRBJ2-5; D ambiguous. The CDR3 totals 13 residues. V lost 3 bases, J lost 5 bases, and 10 bases lay in between. Germline CDR1 SEHNR, CDR2 FQNEAQ (reference sequence). In DNA form, the CDR3 reads TGTGCCAGCAGCTTCACAGAACCCGAGACCCAGTACTTC. It yields the protein CASSFTEPETQYF.

This rearrangement joins TRBV10-3 to TRBJ1-3; D is unclear. The length of the CDR3 is 13 residues. Germline V CDR1 and CDR2: ENHRY, SYGVKD. Trimming cost V 4 bases and J 3 bases, with 7 bases left between them. CDR3 in amino acids: CAISAGNGNTIYF. The CDR3 nucleotides read TGTGCCATCAGTGCGGGAAATGGAAACACCATATATTTT.

The chain links TRBV27 to TRBJ1-4; the D is unclear. Trimming removed 6 bases from V and 0 bases from J, with 11 bases in between. In germline, CDR1 is MNHEY, CDR2 SMNVEV (reference sequence). The CDR3 totals 15 residues. CDR3 in DNA: TGTGCCAGCAGCCAGAGGCGAGCAACTAATGAAAAACTGTTTTTT. Translating gives CASSQRRATNEKLFF.

This clone was counted a single time. The chain employs TRBV28 and TRBJ2-3; 12 positions agree with TRBD2. There are 16 residues in the CDR3. V shed 6 bases and J 4 bases; nucleotides not matched to a gene: 8. Germline CDR1 is MDHEN and CDR2 is SYDVKM. CDR3 amino acids: CASSQGLAGIADTQYF. The CDR3 region has the DNA TGTGCCAGCAGCCAAGGACTAGCGGGAATCGCAGATACGCAGTATTTT.

This chain connects TRBV25-1 to TRBJ2-1, with 9 bases matching TRBD1. This CDR3 has 16 amino acids. CDR1 and CDR2 (germline): MGHDK, SYGVNS. V was pared by 3 bases and J by 9 bases, with 12 bases of the junction left unmatched. The CDR3 protein is CASSDTDRGYTIEQFF. CDR3 sequence (DNA): TGTGCCAGCAGTGACACCGACAGGGGGTATACAATTGAGCAGTTCTTC.

The CDR3 DNA is TGCGCCAGCAGCCAAGATAAAGGCCAGGGCCGCTCCTACGAGCAGTACTTC. This sequence encodes CASSQDKGQGRSYEQYF. The gene calls are TRBV4-1 and TRBJ2-7; TRBD1 might be the D (5 bases). V gave up 0 bases and J gave up 0 bases, with 15 bases separating them. Germline lookup yields CDR1 MGHRA and CDR2 YSYEKL. The CDR3 totals 17 residues.

This chain links TRBV29-1 with TRBJ2-2; maybe TRBD1 (5 bases). V dropped 0 bases and J dropped 3 bases, with 14 bases sitting between them. Germline V gene data show CDR1 as SQVTM and CDR2 as ANQGSEA. This CDR3 region has 16 residues. Written as DNA, the CDR3 is TGCAGCGTTGAAGATCCCCGTAGGGGCTACACCGGGGAGCTGTTTTTT. Translated: CSVEDPRRGYTGELFF.

About this clone itself: The germline gene is not matched at one end of the junction; a read error may be the cause. The CDR3 DNA follows: TGTGCCAGCAGCTTAAAGGGGGAAAGGTACCAAGAGACCCGGTACTTC. This codes for CASSLKGERYQETRYF. The chain joins TRBV7-3 to TRBJ2-5; perhaps TRBD1 as D (6 bases). The germline CDR1 and CDR2 sequences are SGHTA and FQGTGA. The CDR3 length is 16 residues.

This chain links TRBV10-3 with TRBJ1-6; D gene ambiguous. The CDR3 consists of 13 residues. Trimming pared 4 bases from V and 6 bases from J, leaving 7 bases between. The germline V gene encodes CDR1 ENHRY and CDR2 SYGVKD. The CDR3 DNA sequence: TGTGCCATCAGTGGTGAGGCTAATTCACCCCTCCACTTT. As protein: CAISGEANSPLHF.

This clone turned up a few times. V is TRBV7-2 and J is TRBJ2-3; maybe TRBD2 (6 bases). Germline assignment: CDR1 SGHTA and CDR2 FQGNSA. The germline V and J ends were trimmed by 5 bases and 4 bases, with 13 bases remaining between them. The CDR3 covers 14 residues. The DNA for the CDR3 is TGTGCCAGCAGCGCAATAACTAGCTCAGATACGCAGTATTTT. Amino acid sequence: CASSAITSSDTQYF.

The CDR3 DNA reads as TGTGCCACCCGGGACTCGGGATACAACAAGGAGACCCAGTACTTC. Amino acids: CATRDSGYNKETQYF. This sequence joins TRBV10-3 and TRBJ2-5; TRBD2 is a possible D gene (6 bases). Germline V gene lookup returns CDR1 ENHRY and CDR2 SYGVKD. V was clipped by 10 bases and J by 5 bases, with 23 bases between them. The CDR3 runs to 15 residues.